The following is a T cell receptor (beta chain) sequence with its context. Its antigen has not been determined. Per-base quality was not reported, and no clone a single base away is much larger than it. The donors were healthy, HIV-negative adults with no recently reported acute infections or vaccinations. All donors were Caucasian adults living in Nashville, Tennessee, USA. CD4+ T cells were enriched through magnetic negative selection, after which naive cells were positively selected on CD45RA and the remaining negative fraction served as the memory subset. After blood collection by leukapheresis, PBMCs were isolated using Ficoll-Histopaque density gradient centrifugation and then cryopreserved in the vapor phase of liquid nitrogen. Analytical flow cytometry was used to check the purity and quantity of every magnetically sorted T cell population. Genomic DNA was isolated from every sorted fraction and measured by UV absorbance on a Nanodrop 2000c.

From the cysteine up to the phenylalanine, the CDR3 has a length of 17 residues. Just CDR3 DNA is preserved here, 51 bases in frame from base 1. Deletion took 0 bases off V and 6 bases off J, with a span of 19 bases between the germline ends. Per the germline V gene, SGHRS is the CDR1 and YFSETQ is the CDR2. The data were obtained in a study of shared clonotypes between healthy human individuals (dated by TCRdb to about 2020). Broadly, across the study: The cohort comprised two women and a few men aged 18 to 49 years. For each donor, CD4 naive and CD4 memory were each given three plates, CD8 naive was given two plates, and CD8 memory was given one plate. Blood TCR repertoires of roughly five healthy adults were deeply sequenced to estimate repertoire size and the extent of clonotype sharing between individuals. To increase sequencing depth and limit assay-specific biases, TCR repertoire library preparation and sequencing were carried out by different laboratories using diverse techniques. Leukapheresis yielded between about 0.94 and 9.5 billion PBMCs per donor.

TCR CDR3 regions were amplified from genomic DNA by multiplex PCR using the deep immunoSEQ assay. Genomic DNA extracted from each cell subset was distributed evenly over all wells of several immunoSEQ 96-well plates, and each plate served as one replicate. For sorted subsets, 200 to 250 ng of genomic DNA, equivalent to 30,000 or so T cell genomes, went into each replicate PCR. Purified libraries were measured with a Qubit 3.0 fluorometer, size-checked on a Bioanalyzer 2100, and measured again with the KAPA Library Quantification kit. Every immunoSEQ 96-well plate was sequenced on a separate single-read 150-cycle Illumina NextSeq 550 flow cell. In the paper's pipeline: Because the immunoSEQ output held only junctional sequences and lacked quality scores, the filtering could not match the filtering applied to full-length reads. Sequences were annotated with PyIR, a Python wrapper for IgBLAST v1.9, using IMGT germline references to assign V/J genes and CDR3. Reads were removed for weak V/J assignments (E-value above 1e-6), missing CDR3, stop codons, out-of-frame junctions, or ambiguous translated residues. V3J clonotypes were defined by identical inferred V gene, J gene, and CDR3 amino acid sequence. The percentage overlap between two repertoires was calculated by dividing the number of shared unique clonotypes by the size of the smaller repertoire. Three approaches were used to assess repertoire richness: RTK rarefaction, the Chao1 estimator, and Recon v2.1 estimates of unobserved clonotypes. Generation probabilities for all TCRbeta clonotypes obtained by the gDNA method from several donors were computed using OLGA. TCRdb retrieved this table from immuneACCESS and kept in-frame rearrangements only. Not all clones are present; in checked studies, unresolved V genes account for under half, and no reason is known for the remainder. From that table come the V and J calls and clone size; the DNA was used to work out D and trimming. The sample table lists 1,500,000 or so clones, about 96% of them with a count of one. The leading ten clones occupy more than 0.9% of the sample.

Study-level results and caveats: Incomplete sequencing was indicated by rarefaction of sorted-subset datasets, despite the large sequencing depth. Naive subsets generally had larger estimated clonotype richness than memory subsets did. Pairwise subsampling indicated that sequencing depth was expected to affect the degree of clonotype sharing among donors. Only blood was sampled, and tissue TCR repertoires likely differ from those in blood. The genetic and exposure-history diversity represented was limited by the small number of donors. About 5% of naive CD4, around 3.6% of naive CD8, 2.3% of memory CD4, and around 0.4% of memory CD8 clonotypes were shared across a few donors. Compared with non-shared clonotypes, the clonotypes found in all four sorted-subset donors had higher generation probabilities.

The chain employs TRBV5-1 and TRBJ2-1; a weak D assignment points to TRBD1 (6 bases agree). This TCR was recovered from a man aged 25 to 40 in good health. Sequenced material: naive CD4+ T cells sorted from blood. The sample's cell subset or site label, decoded: CD45RA+ positively selected. The nucleotides read TGCGCCAGCAGCTTGGGAGTTGGTGGACAGCCCAGCAATGAGCAGTTCTTC. It encodes CASSLGVGGQPSNEQFF.